Presented here are 9 T cell receptor beta chains from one specimen sequenced in a study of response to subunit inactivated influenza vaccine. TCRdb reprocessed the RT-PCR reads via MiXCR and lists one record per CDR3 protein. The data show about half a million distinct CDR3 sequences, with roughly 9.7% seen just once and less than 15% held by the top ten. The sequencing here drew on PBMCs from blood, taken about 6 weeks after vaccination. The receptors were sampled from a man aged 50-59 years who received an inactivated influenza vaccine.

The V and J genes are TRBV9 and TRBJ2-2; D perhaps matches TRBD2 (5 bases). CDR1 SGDLS and CDR2 YYNGEE come from the germline V gene. Between the trimmed V and J ends, which lost 1 base and 1 base, there was a span of 8 bases. The CDR3 covers 15 residues. As DNA, the CDR3 is TGTGCCAGCAGCGTATACCGGGAGAACACCGGGGAGCTGTTTTTT. Protein product: CASSVYRENTGELFF.

This clonotype showed up many times. The chain uses TRBV29-1 and TRBJ2-2, with TRBD1 matching 7 bases. From germline, CDR1 is SQVTM and CDR2 ANQGSEA. The J segment lost 1 base and the V segment lost 7 bases, leaving 6 bases of the junction unmatched. The CDR3 consists of 14 residues. CDR3 nucleotide sequence: TGCAGCGCAAGACAGGGACAGAACACCGGGGAGCTGTTTTTT. Encoded protein: CSARQGQNTGELFF.

This clonotype was observed a few times. J is TRBJ1-1 and V is TRBV7-6; tentative D call: TRBD1 (5 bases). Germline V gene sequence: CDR1 SGHVS, CDR2 FNYEAQ. The CDR3 has 14 residues. Deletions cut 1 base from V and 5 bases from J, with 11 bases between. The CDR3 protein is CASSLGGGKTEAFF. The CDR3 DNA follows: TGTGCCAGCAGCTTAGGTGGGGGGAAAACTGAAGCTTTCTTT.

This clonotype was counted between two and nine times. This sequence joins TRBV7-9 and TRBJ2-7, with TRBD1 matching over 7 bases. The CDR3 has 13 amino acids. J was trimmed by 5 bases and V by 5 bases; bases with no gene match: 6. Germline CDR1 and CDR2: SEHNR and FQNEAQ (reference sequence). The CDR3 region is CASSHYGQDEQYF. For the CDR3, the DNA is TGTGCCAGCAGCCATTACGGACAGGACGAGCAGTACTTC.

This clonotype was found many times. The genes are TRBV25-1 and TRBJ2-5; 7 bases are a match to TRBD1. CDR3 length: 14 amino acids. CDR1 is MGHDK and CDR2 is SYGVNS in the germline V gene. The V segment lost 4 bases and the J segment 0 bases; nucleotides outside the gene matches: 2. CDR3 coding DNA: TGTGCCAGCAGTGTTGGACAGGACCAAGAGACCCAGTACTTC. It yields the protein CASSVGQDQETQYF.

This clonotype came up many times. V is TRBV6-6 and J is TRBJ1-2; D is unresolved. Germline V CDR1 and CDR2: MNHNY, SVGAGI (reference sequence). V gave up 8 bases and J gave up 6 bases, with 10 bases separating them. The CDR3 runs to 11 residues. The CDR3 protein is CASGGGDGYTF. The CDR3 DNA follows: TGTGCCAGCGGAGGCGGCGATGGCTACACCTTC.

This clonotype was detected only a few times. The CDR3 nucleotides are TGTGCCAGCAGCTTAAAAGACAGTGTTCAAGCTTTCTTT. It specifies CASSLKDSVQAFF. The gene calls are TRBV7-2 and TRBJ1-1; a weak D match, TRBD1 (5 bases). The length of the CDR3 is 13 residues. Trimming cost V 2 bases and J 9 bases, with 13 bases left between them. Germline V gene lookup returns CDR1 SGHTA and CDR2 FQGNSA.

This clonotype occurred many times. The gene calls are TRBV7-9 and TRBJ2-4; possible D gene TRBD1, 5 bases. CDR3 length: 14 amino acids. V was clipped by 1 base and J by 3 bases, with 7 bases between them. Germline-derived CDR1 and CDR2 are SEHNR and FQNEAQ (reference sequence). The CDR3 nucleotides are TGTGCCAGCAGCTTAGTCGACAGCAAAAACATTCAGTACTTC. Translating gives CASSLVDSKNIQYF.

This clonotype has a handful of counts. The J gene is TRBJ2-7, the V gene TRBV4-2; D possibly corresponds to TRBD2 (5 bases). V gave up 0 bases and J gave up 2 bases, with 11 bases separating them. In germline, CDR1 is LGHNA, CDR2 YNFKEQ. The CDR3 is 15 residues long. CDR3 protein: CASSQEGPGTYEQYF. For the CDR3, the DNA is TGTGCCAGCAGCCAAGAAGGGCCGGGGACCTACGAGCAGTACTTC.